These T cell receptor beta chains were read from a single sample in a study of blood T cell repertoires in COVID-19. Using immunoSEQ multiplex PCR, the repertoire was profiled, and TCRdb retains in-frame clones only, with some absent. The sample yields about 300,000 clones, roughly 83% seen once. Sequences were obtained from peripheral blood. The receptors shown here come from a human donor with COVID-19, enrolled during active disease. The donor label of this sample is uncertain. Both conserved end residues are part of each CDR3. D genes are given only for firm matches.

v_call d_call cdr3_aa
TRBV24-1 TRBD1 CATSDLTTGQETQYF
TRBV7-9 TRBD2 CASSNPGTSGRIDTQYF
TRBV30 - CAWSVQVVTEAFF
TRBV5-4 - CASIGGYNEQFF
TRBV28 TRBD2 CASRLADYSTDTQYF
TRBV19 TRBD2 CASSISGLAGGDNEQFF
TRBV23-1 TRBD2 CASSLFGAGNPYEQYF
TRBV5-5 TRBD2 CASSVGTSGYNEQFF
TRBV3-1/TRBV3-2 TRBD1 CASSVPGQVYEQYF
TRBV7-8 TRBD1 CASSSGGNTEAFF
TRBV3-1/TRBV3-2 - CASSQDRRSYEQYF
TRBV12-5 TRBD1 CASGWTGQGARLGTEAFF
TRBV5-1 - CASSLNLVQGGLGGYTF
TRBV11-2 - CASSPPGVWNEQFF
TRBV14 TRBD1 CASSTGGSNQPQHF
TRBV18 TRBD1 CASSPSQSGGTGELFF
TRBV9 TRBD2 CASSVTEGAGGSYNEQFF
TRBV20-1 - CSASRTVGNTIYF
TRBV27 - CASSTPTGVGHEQYF
TRBV3-1/TRBV3-2 - CASSPISYEQYF
TRBV5-1 TRBD1 CASSSAGGVDTEAFF
TRBV6-5 - CASRGEETQYF
TRBV30 TRBD1 CAMSSGGSADTQYF
TRBV6-5 - CASSYSVNSEAFF
TRBV6-5 - CASTSVYEQYF
TRBV18 TRBD1 CASSPLYGGTGEEAEAFF
TRBV4-1 - CASSQGELRGRNYGYTF
TRBV6-6 TRBD1 CAGRQGYGNTEAFF
TRBV30 TRBD1 CAWNPGQGFQAFF
TRBV30 TRBD2 CALAGGGNEQFF
TRBV5-1 TRBD1 CASSDPGQGNYGYTF
TRBV23-1 TRBD2 CASSQYRPPGLAVYEQYF
TRBV7-2 - CASSSGLRTDTQYF
TRBV27 TRBD1 CASSSGTGGYEQYF
TRBV3-1/TRBV3-2 TRBD2 CASSTPLGLTSCTDTQYF
TRBV9 - CASSVLPQGSGNTIYF
TRBV3-1/TRBV3-2 - CASSSMYRDYTF
TRBV28 - CASRRDRSTDTQYF
TRBV3-1/TRBV3-2 - CASSPRGSGLSGANVLTF
TRBV27 - CASTRRQEPTGGWNEQFF
TRBV5-5 - CASSLRVLTDTQYF
TRBV30 - CAWSGGGSADTQYF
TRBV30 TRBD2 CAWRPTGTSTGQYF
TRBV14 TRBD1 CASSVHRGWNYGYTF
TRBV7-2 TRBD2 CASSTSLAGTYEQYF
TRBV19 TRBD1 CASSIQPRQGSLMAEAFF
TRBV18 TRBD1 CASSPGTGGSYNEQFF
TRBV3-1/TRBV3-2 - CASSQRLSKQNTEAFF
TRBV4-1 TRBD2 CASSRDGTSGSYEQYF
TRBV7-3 TRBD2 CASSRLAGSDTQYF